This TCR beta chain was sequenced in a study of tumor-infiltrating lymphocytes in localized non-small cell lung cancer. Study overall: Tumor tissue and non-adjacent uninvolved lung came from each patient.

Produced via immunoSEQ multiplex PCR; TCRdb's table is partial and in-frame only. The sample includes around 8,900 clones, approximately 79% of them seen just once. Study-wide points: Higher tumor T cell infiltration than in uninvolved lung was supported by TCRbeta sequencing. Not all patients were TCR sequenced, owing to tissue quantity.

V lost 0 bases to trimming and J lost 1 base; unmatched junction nucleotides: 2. The CDR3 spans 16 residues. Germline CDR1 is MRHNA and CDR2 is SNTAGT. As to this clone: The antigen is unknown.

The specimen sequenced was lung tumor tissue. This clonotype originated in a human donor with non-small cell lung cancer. The chain carries TRBV6-4 and TRBJ2-1; TRBD2 matches at 8 bases. The CDR3 region is CASSDSASGSYNEQFF. The DNA for the CDR3 is TGTGCCAGCAGTGACTCGGCTAGCGGGTCCTACAATGAGCAGTTCTTC.